The 8 T cell receptor beta chains below come from one sample, sequenced in a study of vaccination and CD4 T cells after COVID-19. Their antigens remain unidentified. As for time point: late sampling 161 to 241 days after vaccination in a few convalescent patients. Treatment described: roughly 10-day PBMC culture with coronavirus spike peptide pools or control peptides (ViraFEST assay). Sequencing of cultured CD4+ T cell DNA used the Oncomine TCR Beta short-read assay. TCRdb re-called the PCR reads with MiXCR, one entry per CDR3 protein. The sample records about 15,000 distinct CDR3 sequences, 45% to 65% being singletons. The sample was CD4+ T cells from blood, cultured in vitro, taken about 7 months after SARS-CoV-2 vaccination. All receptors derive from a human donor who had recovered from COVID-19.

This clonotype was seen more than once but under ten times. The chain links TRBV7-2 to TRBJ1-2; a possible D gene is TRBD1 (5 bases). The CDR3 is 15 amino acids. Per germline, CDR1 SGHTA and CDR2 FQGNSA. Trimming cost V 1 base and J 2 bases, with 11 bases left between them. The DNA for the CDR3 is TGTGCCAGCAGCTTAGATCCAGGGATAAACTATGGCTACACCTTC. Translating gives CASSLDPGINYGYTF.

This chain uses TRBV11-2 with TRBJ1-2; D is uncertain. Between the trimmed V and J ends, which lost 5 bases and 2 bases, there was a span of 18 bases. CDR1 SGHAT and CDR2 FQNNGV come from the germline V gene. The CDR3 contains 16 residues. CDR3 sequence reads: CASSPRSGLTNYGYTF. CDR3 sequence (DNA): TGTGCCAGCAGCCCGAGATCAGGACTGACCAACTATGGCTACACCTTC.

CDR3 nucleotide sequence: TGTGCCACCAGTGATGAGACAGGGGGCGCAGATACGCAGTATTTT. Its translation is CATSDETGGADTQYF. The chain employs TRBV24-1 and TRBJ2-3, with 10 bases that match TRBD1. V lost 3 bases, J lost 4 bases, and 3 bases stayed unmatched. Per germline, CDR1 KGHDR and CDR2 SFDVKD. The CDR3 length is 15 residues.

V usage is TRBV6-1 and J usage is TRBJ2-3; 8 bases are a match to TRBD1. Germline loops: CDR1 MNHNS, CDR2 SASEGT. There are 13 residues in the CDR3. V shed 6 bases, J shed 1 base, and the junction held 0 bases outside the gene matches. As DNA, the CDR3 is TGTGCCAGCAGGACAGGGGGCACAGATACGCAGTATTTT. This encodes CASRTGGTDTQYF.

The chain uses TRBV19 and TRBJ2-3; 11 bases fit TRBD2. V lost 7 bases to trimming and J lost 6 bases; unmatched junction nucleotides: 3. CDR1 is LNHDA and CDR2 is SQIVND in the germline V gene (reference sequence). This CDR3 has 13 residues. In DNA form, the CDR3 reads TGTGCCAGTACCGTAGCGGGAGGGGATACGCAGTATTTT. The encoded protein is CASTVAGGDTQYF.

The chain employs TRBV15 and TRBJ1-5; D is unclear. This CDR3 contains 14 residues. CDR1 and CDR2 (germline): LNHNV, YYDKDF (reference sequence). V shed 5 bases and J shed 10 bases, with 18 bases lying between them. As DNA, the CDR3 is TGTGCCACCAGCGGCCGGACTGCGCGGGGACCCCAGCATTTT. Translation gives CATSGRTARGPQHF.

The chain is built from TRBV2 and TRBJ2-7; perhaps D is TRBD1 or TRBD2 (6 bases each). The CDR3 is made up of 14 amino acids. Deletions cut 5 bases from V and 11 bases from J, with 22 bases between. Germline assignment: CDR1 SNHLY and CDR2 FYNNEI. The CDR3 DNA follows: TGTGCCAGCAGTCGAACTAGGGACTGGGACACAGAGTACTTC. It translates to CASSRTRDWDTEYF.

This rearrangement joins TRBV5-1 to TRBJ1-2; TRBD1 might be the D (5 bases). Germline V gene lookup returns CDR1 SGHRS and CDR2 YFSETQ. Trimming left V 4 bases short and J 0 bases short, with 16 bases between. The CDR3 length is 16 residues. CDR3 coding DNA: TGCGCCAGCAGCATCGGGTGGGACCGAGCTAACTATGGCTACACCTTC. Amino acid sequence: CASSIGWDRANYGYTF.